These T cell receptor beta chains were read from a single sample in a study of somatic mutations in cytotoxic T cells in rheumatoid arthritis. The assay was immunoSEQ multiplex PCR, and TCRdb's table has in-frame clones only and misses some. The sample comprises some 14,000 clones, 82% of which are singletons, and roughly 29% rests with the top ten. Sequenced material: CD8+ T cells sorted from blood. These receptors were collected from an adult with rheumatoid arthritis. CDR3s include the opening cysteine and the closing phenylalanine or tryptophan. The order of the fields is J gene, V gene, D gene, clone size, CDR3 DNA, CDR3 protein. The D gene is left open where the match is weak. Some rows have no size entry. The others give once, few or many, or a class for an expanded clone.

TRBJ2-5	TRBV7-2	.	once	TGTGCCAGCAGCCTCCCCATACAGGGCCCCGTAATGGGAGAGACCCAGTACTTC	CASSLPIQGPVMGETQYF
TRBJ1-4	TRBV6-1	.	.	TGTGCCAGCGGATATCCGGCAACTAATGAAAAACTGTTTTTT	CASGYPATNEKLFF
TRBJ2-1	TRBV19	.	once	TGTGCCAGTAGATTACAGTTTAGCTCCTACAATGAGCAGTTCTTC	CASRLQFSSYNEQFF
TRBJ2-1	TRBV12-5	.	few	TGTGCTAGTGGCGAAGGGGGAGGCCCCTACAATGAGCAGTTCTTC	CASGEGGGPYNEQFF
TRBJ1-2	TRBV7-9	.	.	TGTGCCAGCAGCCAAGGGACCGCCGCCCGTCACTATGGCTACACCTTC	CASSQGTAARHYGYTF
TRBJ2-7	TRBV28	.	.	TGTGCCAGCAGTTTAATGGGGGCTGGCGAGCAGTACTTC	CASSLMGAGEQYF
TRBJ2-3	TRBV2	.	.	TGTGCCAGCACTACCCCTCGAAGAACAGATACGCAGTATTTT	CASTTPRRTDTQYF
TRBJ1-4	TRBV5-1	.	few	TGCGCCAGCAGCTGGAACCCAGACAGTGCAACTAATGAAAAACTGTTTTTT	CASSWNPDSATNEKLFF
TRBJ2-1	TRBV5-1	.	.	TGCGCCAGCAGCTTGGACGGAGACTACAATGAGCAGTTCTTC	CASSLDGDYNEQFF
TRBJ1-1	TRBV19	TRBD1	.	TGTGCCAGTAGGAGACAGGGGCTGAACACTGAAGCTTTCTTT	CASRRQGLNTEAFF
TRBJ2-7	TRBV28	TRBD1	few	TGTGCCAGCAGCTCAACTTACTGGACAGGCTCCTACGAGCAGTACTTC	CASSSTYWTGSYEQYF
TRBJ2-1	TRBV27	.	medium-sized	TGTGCCAGCAGTTCTCAAGCGCCCCGTTACAATGAGCAGTTCTTC	CASSSQAPRYNEQFF
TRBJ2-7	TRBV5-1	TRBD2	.	TGCGCCAGCAGCTTGGCTAGCGGGGGTTACGAGCAGTACTTC	CASSLASGGYEQYF
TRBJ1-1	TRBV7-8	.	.	TGTGCCAGCAGCTTAGTGGAGTGGGGGATCCCGAAGGACACTGAAGCTTTCTTT	CASSLVEWGIPKDTEAFF
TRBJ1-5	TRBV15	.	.	TGTGCCACCAGCCCAGGAATCGGTGAGCCCCAGCATTTT	CATSPGIGEPQHF
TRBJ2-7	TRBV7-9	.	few	TGTGCCAGCAGCTCACAACCAGGAGAGCAGTACTTC	CASSSQPGEQYF
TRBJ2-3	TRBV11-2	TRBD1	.	TGTGCCAGCAGCTTGCGGGACAGGGCGTTAGATACGCAGTATTTT	CASSLRDRALDTQYF
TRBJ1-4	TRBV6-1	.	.	TGTGCCAGCAGTGAGCGGTTGGGGTTCGTCTTTAGTGAAAAACTGTTTTTT	CASSERLGFVFSEKLFF
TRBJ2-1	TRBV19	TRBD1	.	TGTGCCAGTAGTATAAACAGGGGCCACAATGAGCAGTTCTTC	CASSINRGHNEQFF
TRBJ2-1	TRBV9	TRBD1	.	TGTGCCAGCAGCGAACGGACAGGGTTCAACAATGAGCAGTTCTTC	CASSERTGFNNEQFF
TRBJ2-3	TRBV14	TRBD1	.	TGTGCCAGCAGCCGAAACGACAGGGTGGGCACAGATACGCAGTATTTT	CASSRNDRVGTDTQYF
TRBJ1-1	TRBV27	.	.	TGTGCCAGCAGCCCATGGGGGAACACTGAAGCTTTCTTT	CASSPWGNTEAFF
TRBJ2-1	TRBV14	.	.	TGTGCCAGCAGCCAAGATGTACTACCCAGTGGCAATGAGCAGTTCTTC	CASSQDVLPSGNEQFF
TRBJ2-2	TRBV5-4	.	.	TGTGCCAGCAGCGACGACAGATCGAACACCGGGGAGCTGTTTTTT	CASSDDRSNTGELFF
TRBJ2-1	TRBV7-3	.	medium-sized	TGTGCCAGCAGCGACGGTTACGCTTACAATGAGCAGTTCTTC	CASSDGYAYNEQFF
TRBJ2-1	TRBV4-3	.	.	TGCGCCAGCAGTGTTTCGGGGAGCTCCTACAATGAGCAGTTCTTC	CASSVSGSSYNEQFF
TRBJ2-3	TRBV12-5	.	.	TGTGCTAGTGGTTTCGGGACACCAAGCACAGATACGCAGTATTTT	CASGFGTPSTDTQYF
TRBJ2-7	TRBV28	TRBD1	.	TGTGCCAGCAGTCTCACCGGGACAGGGACCTACGAGCAGTACTTC	CASSLTGTGTYEQYF
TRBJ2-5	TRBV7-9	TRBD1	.	TGTGCCAGCAGCCCAGAGGACAGGGGTTGGGCGACCCAGTACTTC	CASSPEDRGWATQYF
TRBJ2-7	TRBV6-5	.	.	TGTGCCAGCAGTTCGGGGACGCAAAAGTATTACGAGCAGTACTTC	CASSSGTQKYYEQYF
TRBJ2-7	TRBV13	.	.	TGTGCCAGCAGCTTAAGAGGAATCCCCTACGAGCAGTACTTC	CASSLRGIPYEQYF